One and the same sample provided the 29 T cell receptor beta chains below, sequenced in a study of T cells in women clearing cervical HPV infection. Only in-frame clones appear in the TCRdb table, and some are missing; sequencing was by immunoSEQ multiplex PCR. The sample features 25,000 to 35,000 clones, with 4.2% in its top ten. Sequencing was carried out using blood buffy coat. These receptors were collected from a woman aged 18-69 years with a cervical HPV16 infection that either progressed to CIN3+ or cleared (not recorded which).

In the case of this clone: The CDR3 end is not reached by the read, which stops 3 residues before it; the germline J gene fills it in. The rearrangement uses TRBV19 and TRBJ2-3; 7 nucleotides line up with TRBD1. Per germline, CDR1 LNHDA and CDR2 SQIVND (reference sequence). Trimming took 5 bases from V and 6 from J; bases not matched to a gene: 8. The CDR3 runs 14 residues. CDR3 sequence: CASSPTQGWDTQYF. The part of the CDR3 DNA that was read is TGTGCCAGTAGTCCAACACAGGGGTGGGATACG.

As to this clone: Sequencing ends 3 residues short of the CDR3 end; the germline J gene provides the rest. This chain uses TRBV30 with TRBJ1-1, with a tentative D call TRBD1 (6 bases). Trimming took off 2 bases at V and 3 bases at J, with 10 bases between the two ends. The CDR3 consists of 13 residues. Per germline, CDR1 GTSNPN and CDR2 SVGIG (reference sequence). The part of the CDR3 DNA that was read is TGTGCCTGGAGTAGGAACAGGGACACTGAA. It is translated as CAWSRNRDTE. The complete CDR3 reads CAWSRNRDTEAFF.

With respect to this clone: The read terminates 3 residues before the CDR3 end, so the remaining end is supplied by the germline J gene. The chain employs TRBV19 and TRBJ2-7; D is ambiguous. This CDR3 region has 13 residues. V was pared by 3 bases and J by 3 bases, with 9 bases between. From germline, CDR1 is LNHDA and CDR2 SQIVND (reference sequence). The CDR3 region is CASSMETGYEQYF. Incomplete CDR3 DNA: TGTGCCAGTAGTATGGAGACTGGCTACGAG.

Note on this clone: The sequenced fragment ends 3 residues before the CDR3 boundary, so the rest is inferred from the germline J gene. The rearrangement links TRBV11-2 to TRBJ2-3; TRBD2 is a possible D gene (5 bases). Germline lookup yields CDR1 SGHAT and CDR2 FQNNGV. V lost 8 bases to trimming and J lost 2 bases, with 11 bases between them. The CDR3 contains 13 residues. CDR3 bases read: TGTGCCAGCGCCGACTACCTCACAGATACG. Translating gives CASADYLTDT. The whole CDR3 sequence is CASADYLTDTQYF.

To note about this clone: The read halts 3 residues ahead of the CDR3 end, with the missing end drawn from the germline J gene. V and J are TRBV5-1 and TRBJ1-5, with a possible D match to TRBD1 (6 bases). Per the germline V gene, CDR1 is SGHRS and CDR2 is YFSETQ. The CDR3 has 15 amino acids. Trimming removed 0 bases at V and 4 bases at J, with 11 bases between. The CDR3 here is CASSLDGTRNQPQHF. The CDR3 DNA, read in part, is TGCGCCAGCAGCTTGGACGGGACACGGAATCAGCCC.

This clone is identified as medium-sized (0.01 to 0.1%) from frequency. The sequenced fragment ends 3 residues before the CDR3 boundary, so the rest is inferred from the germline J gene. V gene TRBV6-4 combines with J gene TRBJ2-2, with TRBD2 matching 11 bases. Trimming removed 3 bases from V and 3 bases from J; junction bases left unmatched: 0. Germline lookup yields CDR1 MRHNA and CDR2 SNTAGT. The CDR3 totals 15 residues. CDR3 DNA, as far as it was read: TGTGCCAGCAGTGAACTAGCGGGAGACACCGGGGAG. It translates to CASSELAGDTGE. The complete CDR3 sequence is CASSELAGDTGELFF.

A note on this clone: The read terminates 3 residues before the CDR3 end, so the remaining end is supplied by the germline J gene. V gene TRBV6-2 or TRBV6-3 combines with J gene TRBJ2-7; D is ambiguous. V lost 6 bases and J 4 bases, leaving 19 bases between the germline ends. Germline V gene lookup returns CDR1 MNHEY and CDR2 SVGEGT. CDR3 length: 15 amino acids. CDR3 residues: CASRYGSPGGYEQYF. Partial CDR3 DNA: TGTGCCAGCAGGTACGGCTCGCCGGGTGGTTACGAG.

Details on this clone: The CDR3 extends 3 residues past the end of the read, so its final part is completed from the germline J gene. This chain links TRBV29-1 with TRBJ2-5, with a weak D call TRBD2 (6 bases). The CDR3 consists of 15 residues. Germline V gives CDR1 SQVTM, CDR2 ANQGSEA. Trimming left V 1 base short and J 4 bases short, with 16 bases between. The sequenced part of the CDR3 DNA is TGCAGCGTTGAAGCCCCAACCGAGGAGGGAGAGACC. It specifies CSVEAPTEEGET. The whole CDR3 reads CSVEAPTEEGETQYF.

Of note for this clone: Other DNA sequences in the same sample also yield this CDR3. The CDR3 DNA, read in part, is TGCGCCAGCAGCCTAGGTTGGACAGCAACTGAA. It codes for CASSLGWTATE. The whole CDR3 protein reads CASSLGWTATEAFF. This chain uses TRBV5-1 with TRBJ1-1; a possible D gene is TRBD1 (6 bases). The read is 3 residues too short to cover the CDR3 end, so that end is filled in from the germline J gene. The germline CDR1 and CDR2 sequences are SGHRS and YFSETQ. V was shortened by 4 bases and J by 5 bases, with 15 bases between the two germline ends. The CDR3 is 14 residues long.

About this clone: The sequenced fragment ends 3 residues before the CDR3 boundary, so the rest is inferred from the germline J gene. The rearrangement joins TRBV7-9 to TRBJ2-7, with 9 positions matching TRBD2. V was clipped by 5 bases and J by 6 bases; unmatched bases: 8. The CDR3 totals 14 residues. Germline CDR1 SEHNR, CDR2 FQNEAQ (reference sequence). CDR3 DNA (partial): TGTGCCAGCAGCGTTGTTAGCGGGAGTGTCGAG. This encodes CASSVVSGSVE. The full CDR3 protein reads CASSVVSGSVEQYF.

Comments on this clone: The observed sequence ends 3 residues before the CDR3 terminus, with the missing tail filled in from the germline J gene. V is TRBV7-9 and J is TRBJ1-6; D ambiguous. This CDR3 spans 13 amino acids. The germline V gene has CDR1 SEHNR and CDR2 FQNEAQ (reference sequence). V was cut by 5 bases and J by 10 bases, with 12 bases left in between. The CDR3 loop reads CASSAGFRSPLHF. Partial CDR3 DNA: TGTGCCAGCAGCGCCGGTTTCCGATCACCC.

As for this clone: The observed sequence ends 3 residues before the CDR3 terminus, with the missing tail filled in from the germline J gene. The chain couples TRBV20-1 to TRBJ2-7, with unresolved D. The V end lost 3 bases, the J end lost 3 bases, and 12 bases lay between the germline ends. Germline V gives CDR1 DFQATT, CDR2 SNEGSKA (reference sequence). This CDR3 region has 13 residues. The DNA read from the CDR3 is TGCAGTGCTAGGCAGATGGCTGACTACGAG. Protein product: CSARQMADYE. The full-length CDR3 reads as CSARQMADYEQYF.

The covered CDR3 bases are TGCAGTGCTAGGGTGCGCCAAGAACCTCTT. Its protein is CSARVRQEPL. The entire CDR3 protein is CSARVRQEPLQYF. V usage is TRBV20-1 and J usage is TRBJ2-4; D is uncertain. The read comes to an end 3 residues before the CDR3 does, leaving the germline J gene to fill in the end. Germline-derived CDR1 and CDR2 are DFQATT and SNEGSKA (reference sequence). The CDR3 loop spans 13 amino acids.

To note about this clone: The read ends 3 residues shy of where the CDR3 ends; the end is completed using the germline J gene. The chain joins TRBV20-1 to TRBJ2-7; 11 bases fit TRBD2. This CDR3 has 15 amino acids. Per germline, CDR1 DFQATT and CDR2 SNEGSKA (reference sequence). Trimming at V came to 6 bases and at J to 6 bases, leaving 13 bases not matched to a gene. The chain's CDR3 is CSATRIAGGGREQYF. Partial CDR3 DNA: TGCAGTGCAACGCGGATAGCGGGAGGGGGACGCGAG.

Here the CDR3 reads CSARVSDYEQYF. Partial CDR3 DNA: TGCAGTGCTAGGGTTAGCGACTACGAG. This chain links TRBV20-1 with TRBJ2-7; weak D call: TRBD2 (5 bases). The read halts 3 residues ahead of the CDR3 end, with the missing end drawn from the germline J gene. The CDR3 is 12 amino acids. Germline CDR1 and CDR2: DFQATT and SNEGSKA (reference sequence). The V and J ends lost 3 bases and 3 bases respectively, with 9 bases between them.

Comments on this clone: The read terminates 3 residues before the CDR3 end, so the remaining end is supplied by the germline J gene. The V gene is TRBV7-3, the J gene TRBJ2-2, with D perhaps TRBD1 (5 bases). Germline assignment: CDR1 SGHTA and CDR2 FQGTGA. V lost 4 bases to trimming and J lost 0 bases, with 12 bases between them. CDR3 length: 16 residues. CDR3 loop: CASSYQGVPNTGELFF. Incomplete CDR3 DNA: TGTGCCAGCAGCTATCAGGGTGTTCCGAACACCGGGGAG.

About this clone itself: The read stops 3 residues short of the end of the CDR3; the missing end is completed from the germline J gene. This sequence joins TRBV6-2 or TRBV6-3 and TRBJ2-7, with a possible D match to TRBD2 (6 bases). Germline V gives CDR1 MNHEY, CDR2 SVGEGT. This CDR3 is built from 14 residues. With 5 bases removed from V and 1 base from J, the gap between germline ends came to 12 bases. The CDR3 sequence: CASSPGSGSYEQYF. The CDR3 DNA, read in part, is TGTGCCAGCAGTCCGGGTAGCGGTTCCTACGAG.

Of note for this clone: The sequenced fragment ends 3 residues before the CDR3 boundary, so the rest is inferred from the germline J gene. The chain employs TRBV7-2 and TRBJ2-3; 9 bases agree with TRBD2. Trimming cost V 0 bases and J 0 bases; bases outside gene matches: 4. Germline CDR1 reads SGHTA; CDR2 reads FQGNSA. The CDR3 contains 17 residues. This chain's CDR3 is CASSLALTSGSTDTQYF. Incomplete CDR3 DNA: TGTGCCAGCAGCTTAGCGCTGACTAGCGGAAGCACAGATACG.

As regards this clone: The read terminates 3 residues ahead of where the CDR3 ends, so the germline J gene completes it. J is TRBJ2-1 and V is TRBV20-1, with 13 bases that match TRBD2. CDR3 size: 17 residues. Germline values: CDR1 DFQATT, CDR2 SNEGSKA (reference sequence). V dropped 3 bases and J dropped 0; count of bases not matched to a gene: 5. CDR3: CSARGTSGTSSYNEQFF. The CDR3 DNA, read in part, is TGCAGTGCTAGGGGGACTAGCGGGACGAGCTCCTACAATGAG.

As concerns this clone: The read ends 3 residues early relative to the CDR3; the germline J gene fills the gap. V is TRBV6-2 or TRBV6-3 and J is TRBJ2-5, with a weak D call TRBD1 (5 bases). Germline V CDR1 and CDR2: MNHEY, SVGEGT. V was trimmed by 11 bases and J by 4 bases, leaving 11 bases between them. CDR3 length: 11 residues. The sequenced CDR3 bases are TGTGCCGCTGGGGCCCCAGAGACC. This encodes CAAGAPET. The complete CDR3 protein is CAAGAPETQYF.

CDR3 DNA (partial): TGTGCCAGCAGTGAAGCCCGTCCCGGGACAGGGACAGATACG. It codes for CASSEARPGTGTDT. The full CDR3 reads CASSEARPGTGTDTQYF. J is TRBJ2-3 and V is TRBV2; TRBD1 matches at 9 bases. Coverage ceases 3 residues before the CDR3 finishes, and the germline J gene fills in the end. CDR3 length: 17 amino acids. The germline V gene has CDR1 SNHLY and CDR2 FYNNEI. J lost 3 bases, V lost 0 bases, and 7 bases had no gene match.

CDR3 DNA, as far as it was read: TGTGCCTGGTCGGCGGGGCTAGCGTATCAAGAGACC. It is translated as CAWSAGLAYQET. The whole CDR3 sequence reads CAWSAGLAYQETQYF. The chain carries TRBV30 and TRBJ2-5; possibly TRBD2 for D (6 bases). The CDR3 is cut off 3 residues early in the read; its end comes from the germline J gene. This CDR3 contains 15 residues. The V gene's germline CDR1 is GTSNPN and CDR2 SVGIG (reference sequence). Trimming pared 5 bases from V and 2 bases from J, leaving 18 bases between.

The sequenced part of the CDR3 DNA is TGTGCCAGCAGCCGAGCCCAGACC. Translating it yields CASSRAQT. The complete CDR3 sequence is CASSRAQTQYF. V is TRBV12-3 or TRBV12-4 and J is TRBJ2-5; D gene unclear. The DNA ends 3 residues before the CDR3 does, and the rest of the CDR3 is filled in from the germline J gene. CDR3 length equals 11 residues. Trimming removed 6 bases at V and 6 bases at J, with 8 bases between.

The CDR3 reads CATGTGNNEQFF. CDR3 bases read: TGTGCCACGGGGACAGGGAACAATGAG. The J gene is TRBJ2-1, the V gene TRBV5-5; 9 bases agree with TRBD1. The CDR3 goes on 3 residues after the read ends, and that part is filled in from the germline J gene. CDR1 and CDR2 (germline): SGHKS, YYEKEE (reference sequence). The V gene end was trimmed by 9 bases and the J gene end by 5 bases; junction bases not matched to a gene: 3. The CDR3 has 12 residues.

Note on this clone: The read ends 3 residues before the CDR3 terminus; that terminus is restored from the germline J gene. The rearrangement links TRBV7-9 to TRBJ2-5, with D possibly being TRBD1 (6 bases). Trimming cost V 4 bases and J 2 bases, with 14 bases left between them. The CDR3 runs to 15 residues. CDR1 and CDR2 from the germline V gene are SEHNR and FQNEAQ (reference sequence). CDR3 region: CASSSQGSLQETQYF. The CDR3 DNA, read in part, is TGTGCCAGCAGCTCCCAGGGGAGCTTACAAGAGACC.

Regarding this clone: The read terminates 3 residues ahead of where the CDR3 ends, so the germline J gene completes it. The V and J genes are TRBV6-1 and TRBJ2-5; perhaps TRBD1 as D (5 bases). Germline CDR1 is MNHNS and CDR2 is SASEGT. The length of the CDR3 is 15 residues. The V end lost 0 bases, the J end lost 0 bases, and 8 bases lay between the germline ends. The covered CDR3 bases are TGTGCCAGCAGTGAAGCCCCACAGGACCAAGAGACC. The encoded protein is CASSEAPQDQET. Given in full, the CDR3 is CASSEAPQDQETQYF.

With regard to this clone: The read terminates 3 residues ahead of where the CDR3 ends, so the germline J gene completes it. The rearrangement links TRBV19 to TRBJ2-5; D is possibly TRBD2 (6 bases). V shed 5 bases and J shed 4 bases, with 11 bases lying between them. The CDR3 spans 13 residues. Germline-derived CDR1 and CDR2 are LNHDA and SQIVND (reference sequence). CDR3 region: CASSGTGLETQYF. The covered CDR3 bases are TGTGCCAGTAGTGGGACTGGGTTAGAGACC.

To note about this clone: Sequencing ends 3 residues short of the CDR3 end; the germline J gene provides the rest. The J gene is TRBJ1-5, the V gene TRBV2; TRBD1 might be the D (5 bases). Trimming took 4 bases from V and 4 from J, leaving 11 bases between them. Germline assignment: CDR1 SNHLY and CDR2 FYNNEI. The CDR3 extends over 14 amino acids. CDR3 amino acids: CASSGQGRNQPQHF. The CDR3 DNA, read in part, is TGTGCCAGCAGTGGGCAGGGTAGAAATCAGCCC. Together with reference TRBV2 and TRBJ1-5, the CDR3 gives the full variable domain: EPEVTQTPSHQVTQMGQEVILRCVPISNHLYFYWYRQILGQKVEFLVSFYNNEISEKSEIFDDQFSVERPDGSNFTLKIRSTKLEDSAMYFCASSGQGRNQPQHFGDGTRLSIL.

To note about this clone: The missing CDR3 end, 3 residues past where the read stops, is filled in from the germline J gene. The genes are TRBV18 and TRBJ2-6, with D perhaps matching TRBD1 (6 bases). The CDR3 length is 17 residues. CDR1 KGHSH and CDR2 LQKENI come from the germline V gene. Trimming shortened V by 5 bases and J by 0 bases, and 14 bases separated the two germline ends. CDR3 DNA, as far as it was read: TGTGCCAGCTCAACGCAGGGGCAGATCTCTGGGGCCAACGTC. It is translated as CASSTQGQISGANV. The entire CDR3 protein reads CASSTQGQISGANVLTF.